This record covers a single T cell receptor beta chain. Its antigen remains unknown. The CDR3 loop spans 13 amino acids. Germline V lookup: CDR1 SGHTA, CDR2 FQGNSA. V lost 4 bases, J lost 0 bases, and 7 bases lay in between. These data belong to a study of beta chain features in type 1 diabetes. The entirety of the isolated RNA underwent reverse transcription, so expressed TCRB transcripts were sequenced. Sequenced by immunoSEQ multiplex PCR; TCRdb stores in-frame clones only, minus some. The sample holds 250,000 to 350,000 clones, approximately 16% seen once. General study findings and limits: Naive, central memory and Treg TCRB repertoires appeared more alike in patients than in healthy donors. Type 1 diabetes patients had TCRB CDR3s that were shorter (moderately but significantly so) in all four CD4+ subsets.

Without exception, sorted populations had purity beyond 95%. Sequencing was performed on naive CD4+ T cells from blood. The chain has TRBV7-2 and TRBJ2-7; D remains unclear. This receptor was identified in a man younger than 35 with type 1 diabetes. CDR3 in DNA: TGTGCCAGCAGCTCGGGTCACTCCTACGAGCAGTACTTC. It specifies CASSSGHSYEQYF. Looking up the rest from reference TRBV7-2 and TRBJ2-7 gives the full variable domain: GAGVSQSPSNKVTEKGKDVELRCDPISGHTALYWYRQSLGQGLEFLIYFQGNSAPDKSGLPSDRFSAERTGGSVSTLTIQRTQQEDSAVYLCASSSGHSYEQYFGPGTRLTVT.